The sequence of this T cell receptor beta chain was determined in a study of cytomegalovirus exposure and HLA in healthy donors. Findings of the study overall: Association with HLA alleles at 0.05 false discovery rate was found for 15,000 to 20,000 TCR beta sequences in a later analysis. Exclusion applied to some V segments, including TRBV6-2 and TRBV6-3, as they were indistinguishable. It is likely that the observed cluster of highly shared sequence variants was a sequencing artifact.

For this clone: What it binds is not known.

It was with 60 Vbeta and 13 Jbeta primers that the PCR ran. Method: immunoSEQ multiplex PCR; TCRdb's copy keeps in-frame clones and lacks some. The profile shows over 150,000 clones, approximately 80% of them singletons. This CDR3 contains 15 residues. Per the germline V gene, CDR1 is MNHNY and CDR2 is SVGAGI (reference sequence). At collection, donors were nominally healthy, but unrecorded immune exposures were probable. The rearrangement joins TRBV6-6 to TRBJ2-5, with D possibly matching TRBD2 (5 bases). The J call could be wrong; TRBJ2-7 is a better fit for the DNA end. The sequence derives from a male donor in good health and CMV-seropositive. The sequencing sample was made of PBMCs. In DNA, the CDR3 is TGTGCCAGCAGTTCCCCAGCGGTGAGCTCCTACGAGCAGTACTTC. It specifies CASSSPAVSSYEQYF.